Listed here are 9 T cell receptor beta chains from one sample, sequenced in a study of T-cell memory formation after mild COVID-19. TCRdb recomputed calls from the 5' RACE reads with MiXCR, one row per CDR3 protein. The sample contains about 340,000 distinct CDR3 sequences, roughly 15% of which appear only once. The material sequenced was PBMCs or a T cell subset sorted from them (not recorded which). These receptors originate from a man younger than 30 who had mild COVID-19 (a few samples of this study predate the infection). Cell type and time point are not known.

In its sample, this clonotype was seen a few times. In DNA form, the CDR3 reads TGTGCCAGCAGCTTAGGGGCCAACTTCCTCACCGGGGAGCTGTTTTTT. Translating gives CASSLGANFLTGELFF. V usage is TRBV7-9 and J usage is TRBJ2-2; D not resolved. The CDR3 is made up of 16 amino acids. Germline CDR1 and CDR2: SEHNR and FQNEAQ (reference sequence). With 1 base removed from V and 4 bases from J, the gap between germline ends came to 13 bases.

The chain is built from TRBV5-8 and TRBJ1-5; TRBD1 might be the D (5 bases). The germline CDR1 and CDR2 sequences are SGHTS and YDEGEE. With 2 bases removed from V and 2 bases from J, the gap between germline ends came to 8 bases. The CDR3 sequence is 14 residues long. The CDR3 DNA reads TGTGCCAGCAGCTTCGCGGGGGGCAATCAGCCCCAGCATTTT. Translating gives CASSFAGGNQPQHF.

This clonotype was found a few times. The chain combines TRBV12-3 or TRBV12-4 with TRBJ1-1; no firm D call. The CDR3 loop spans 14 amino acids. The ends were cut back, 6 bases at V and 5 bases at J, with 16 bases in the middle. CDR3 protein: CASSLGSETTEAFF. CDR3 in DNA: TGTGCCAGCAGCCTAGGGTCAGAGACTACTGAAGCTTTCTTT.

The rearrangement uses TRBV27 and TRBJ1-6; a possible D gene is TRBD1 (5 bases). Germline assignment: CDR1 MNHEY and CDR2 SMNVEV (reference sequence). With 2 bases removed from V and 13 bases from J, the gap between germline ends came to 15 bases. CDR3 length: 14 residues. The CDR3 is CASSLGTPQNPLHF. Written as DNA, the CDR3 is TGTGCCAGCAGTTTAGGGACCCCTCAGAACCCCCTCCACTTT.

There are a few counts of this clonotype. V and J are TRBV7-9 and TRBJ2-7; D is ambiguous. The CDR3 has 14 residues. The germline gives CDR1 SEHNR, CDR2 FQNEAQ (reference sequence). V lost 2 bases and J lost 3, with 11 bases in between. The CDR3: CASSLQDSVYEQYF. In nucleotides, the CDR3 is TGTGCCAGCAGCTTACAAGACTCAGTCTACGAGCAGTACTTC. Combining the CDR3 with reference TRBV7-9 and TRBJ2-7 gives the whole variable domain DTGVSQNPRHKITKRGQNVTFRCDPISEHNRLYWYRQTLGQGPEFLTYFQNEAQLEKSRLLSDRFSAERPKGSFSTLEIQRTEQGDSAMYLCASSLQDSVYEQYFGPGTRLTVT.

The rearrangement links TRBV10-3 to TRBJ1-4; 9 nucleotides line up with TRBD1. The junction had 7 bases not matched to a gene; V was cut back by 10 bases and J by 7 bases. The CDR3 contains 13 residues. Germline V CDR1 and CDR2: ENHRY, SYGVKD. CDR3 DNA: TGTGCCAACCAACAGGGGGCCGGTGAAAAACTGTTTTTT. Its translation is CANQQGAGEKLFF.

This chain links TRBV5-8 with TRBJ2-5; D uncertain. Per germline, CDR1 SGHTS and CDR2 YDEGEE. V dropped 2 bases and J dropped 4 bases, with 15 bases sitting between them. This CDR3 is built from 15 residues. The DNA for the CDR3 is TGTGCCAGCAGCTTCGAGTCGATGACGGGAGAGACCCAGTACTTC. Its protein product is CASSFESMTGETQYF.

In this sample, this clonotype turned up a few times. V gene TRBV18 combines with J gene TRBJ2-3; D may correspond to TRBD1 or TRBD2 (5 bases each). Germline V gives CDR1 KGHSH, CDR2 LQKENI. Trimming removed 5 bases from V and 3 bases from J, with 12 bases in between. The CDR3 runs 14 residues. In DNA form, the CDR3 reads TGTGCCAGCTCAGGGGGACCCACTACAGATACGCAGTATTTT. Its protein is CASSGGPTTDTQYF.

This clonotype was detected only a few times. The rearrangement joins TRBV5-5 to TRBJ1-5; possibly TRBD1 for D (5 bases). With 0 bases removed from V and 2 bases from J, the gap between germline ends came to 12 bases. CDR1 and CDR2 (germline): SGHKS, YYEKEE (reference sequence). This CDR3 has 16 amino acids. CDR3 DNA sequence: TGTGCCAGCAGCTTGGAATTTCTAGGGGGCAATCAGCCCCAGCATTTT. Amino acids: CASSLEFLGGNQPQHF.